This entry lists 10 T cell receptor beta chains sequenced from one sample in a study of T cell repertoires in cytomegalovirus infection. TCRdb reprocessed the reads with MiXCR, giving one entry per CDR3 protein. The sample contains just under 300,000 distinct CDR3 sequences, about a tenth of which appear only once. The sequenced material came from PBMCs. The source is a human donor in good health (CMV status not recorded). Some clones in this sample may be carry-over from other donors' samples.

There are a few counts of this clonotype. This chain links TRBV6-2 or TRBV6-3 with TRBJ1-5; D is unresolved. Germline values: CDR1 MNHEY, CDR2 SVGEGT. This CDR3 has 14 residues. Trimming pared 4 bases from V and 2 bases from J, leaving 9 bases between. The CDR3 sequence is CASSFGVGNQPQHF. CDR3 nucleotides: TGTGCCAGCAGTTTTGGGGTAGGCAATCAGCCCCAGCATTTT.

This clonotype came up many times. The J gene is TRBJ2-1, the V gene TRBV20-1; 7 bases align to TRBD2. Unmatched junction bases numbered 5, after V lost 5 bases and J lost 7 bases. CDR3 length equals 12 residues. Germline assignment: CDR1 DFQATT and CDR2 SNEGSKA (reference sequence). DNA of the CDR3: TGCAGTGCTGGAGGGAGGGAAAATGAGCAGTTCTTC. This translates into CSAGGRENEQFF.

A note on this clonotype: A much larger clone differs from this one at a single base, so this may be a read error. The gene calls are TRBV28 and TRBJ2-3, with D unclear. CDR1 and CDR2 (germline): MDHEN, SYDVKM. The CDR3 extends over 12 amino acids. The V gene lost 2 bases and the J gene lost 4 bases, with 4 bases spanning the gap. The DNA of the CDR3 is TGTGCCAGCAGTTTAAACGCAGATACGCAGTATTTT. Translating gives CASSLNADTQYF.

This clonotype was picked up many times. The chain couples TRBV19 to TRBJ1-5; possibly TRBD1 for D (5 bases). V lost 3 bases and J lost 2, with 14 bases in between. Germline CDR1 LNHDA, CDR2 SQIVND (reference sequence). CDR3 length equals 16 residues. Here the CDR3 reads CASSMTGAVRNQPQHF. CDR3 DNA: TGTGCCAGTAGTATGACTGGGGCCGTGCGCAATCAGCCCCAGCATTTT.

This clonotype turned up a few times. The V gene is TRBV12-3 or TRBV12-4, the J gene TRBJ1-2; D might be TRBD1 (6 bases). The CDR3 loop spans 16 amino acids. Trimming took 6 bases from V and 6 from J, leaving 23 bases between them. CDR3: CASSVAINDRRNGYTF. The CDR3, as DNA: TGTGCCAGCAGCGTTGCGATTAACGACAGGAGGAATGGCTACACCTTC.

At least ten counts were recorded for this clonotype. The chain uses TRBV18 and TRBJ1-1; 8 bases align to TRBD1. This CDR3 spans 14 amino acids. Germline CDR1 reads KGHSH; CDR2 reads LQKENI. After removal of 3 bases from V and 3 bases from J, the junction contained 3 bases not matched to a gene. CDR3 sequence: CASSPDRVDTEAFF. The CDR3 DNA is TGTGCCAGCTCACCGGACAGGGTGGACACTGAAGCTTTCTTT.

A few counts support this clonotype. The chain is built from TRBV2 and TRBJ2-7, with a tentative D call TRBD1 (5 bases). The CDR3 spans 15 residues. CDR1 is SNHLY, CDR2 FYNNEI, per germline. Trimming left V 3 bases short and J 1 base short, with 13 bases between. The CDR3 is CASSEQGAKSYEQYV. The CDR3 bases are TGTGCCAGCAGTGAGCAGGGCGCAAAATCCTACGAGCAGTACGTC.

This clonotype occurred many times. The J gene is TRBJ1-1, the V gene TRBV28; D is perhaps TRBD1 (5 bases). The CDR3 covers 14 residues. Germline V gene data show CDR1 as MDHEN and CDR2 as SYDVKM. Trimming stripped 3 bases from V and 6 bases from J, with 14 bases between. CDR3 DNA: TGTGCCAGCAGTTTGAAGGGGTTGAGGGCTGAAGCTTTCTTT. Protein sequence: CASSLKGLRAEAFF.

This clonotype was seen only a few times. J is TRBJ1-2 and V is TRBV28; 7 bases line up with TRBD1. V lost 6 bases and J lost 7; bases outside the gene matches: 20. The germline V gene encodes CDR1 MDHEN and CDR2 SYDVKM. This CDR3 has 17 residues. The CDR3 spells CASSDPGQPPSAAGYTF. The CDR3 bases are TGTGCCAGCAGCGATCCGGGACAGCCTCCCAGCGCGGCTGGCTACACCTTC.

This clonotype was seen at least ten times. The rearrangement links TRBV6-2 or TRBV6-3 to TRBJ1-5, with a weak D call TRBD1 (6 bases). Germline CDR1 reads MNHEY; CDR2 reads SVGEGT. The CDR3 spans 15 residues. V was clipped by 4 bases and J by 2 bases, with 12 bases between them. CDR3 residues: CASSWRGGRNQPQHF. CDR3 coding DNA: TGTGCCAGCAGTTGGAGAGGGGGGCGCAATCAGCCCCAGCATTTT.